The clone carrying this T cell receptor beta chain was found once. The antigen remains undetermined. These data belong to a study of cytomegalovirus exposure and HLA in healthy donors. Study-wide results and limits: The authors reported that TCR beta sequences could predict HLA-A and HLA-B alleles. These predictions were accurate for most subjects in the first cohort. The dataset shows that most TCR sequences were rare, while some public TCRs occurred in many donors.

The V gene end was trimmed by 0 bases and the J gene end by 7 bases; junction bases not matched to a gene: 6. This CDR3 spans 16 amino acids. CDR1 and CDR2 from the germline V gene are MRHNA and SNTAGT. The PCR ran on 60 Vbeta and 13 Jbeta primers. Original methodology: Approximately 73 million unique TCR beta chains, some 9.9 million shared, were counted in a later analysis. This table comes from immunoSEQ multiplex PCR, and its TCRdb copy is limited to in-frame clones, with some not included. The DNA gave D and trimming, while V, J and clone size come from that table. The repertoire includes fewer than 200,000 clones, 80% to 85% of them detected once, and more than 1.5% sits in the top ten.

The rearrangement links TRBV6-4 to TRBJ2-1, with 10 positions matching TRBD1. The sequence derives from a man aged 45-65 years in good health and CMV-seronegative. The sequenced sample consisted of PBMCs. The CDR3 sequence: CASSDSETGGTNEQFF. The CDR3, as DNA: TGTGCCAGCAGTGACTCGGAGACAGGGGGCACGAATGAGCAGTTCTTC.